The 20 T cell receptor beta chains below all came from one sample that was sequenced in a study of preoperative IRX-2 immunotherapy in early breast cancer. The treatment is: preoperative locoregional IRX-2 cytokine immunotherapy. Clones were sequenced by immunoSEQ multiplex PCR, and TCRdb holds only the in-frame ones, with some missing. The repertoire holds around 29,000 clones, 82% seen once, with under 4% in the top ten. Sampling was carried out from a patient treated with IRX-2 immunotherapy. All receptors derive from a human donor with breast cancer.

The chain uses TRBV28 and TRBJ1-5; a weak D match, TRBD1 (5 bases). Looked up from germline, CDR1 is MDHEN and CDR2 is SYDVKM. CDR3 length: 12 residues. The CDR3 reads CATRASNQPQHF. The CDR3 DNA is TGTGCGACCAGGGCGAGCAATCAGCCCCAGCATTTT.

V is TRBV15 and J is TRBJ2-3; the D is unclear. CDR1 LNHNV and CDR2 YYDKDF come from the germline V gene (reference sequence). The CDR3 covers 15 residues. V gave up 0 bases and J gave up 0 bases, with 7 bases separating them. The CDR3 bases are TGTGCCACCAGCAGAGATGGCATTAGCACAGATACGCAGTATTTT. This translates into CATSRDGISTDTQYF.

This sequence joins TRBV30 and TRBJ2-7; D tentatively reads TRBD1 or TRBD2 (5 bases each). The germline V gene encodes CDR1 GTSNPN and CDR2 SVGIG (reference sequence). The CDR3 consists of 15 residues. Trimming took off 2 bases at V and 6 bases at J, with 20 bases between the two ends. CDR3 protein: CAWSPRLGGTPEQYF. CDR3 in DNA: TGTGCCTGGAGTCCCCGTCTTGGGGGAACACCCGAGCAGTACTTC.

This clone was seen only once. The chain's CDR3 is CASSISGANVLTF. CDR3 bases: TGTGCCAGTAGTATATCAGGGGCCAACGTCCTGACTTTC. The chain couples TRBV19 to TRBJ2-6; no reliable D call. CDR1 and CDR2 (germline): LNHDA, SQIVND (reference sequence). The CDR3 is 13 residues long. Trimming shortened V by 2 bases and J by 4 bases, and 3 bases separated the two germline ends.

This chain uses TRBV11-3 with TRBJ2-1, with D possibly matching TRBD2 (6 bases). The germline V gene encodes CDR1 SGHNT and CDR2 YENEEA. This CDR3 is built from 16 residues. V was shortened by 1 base and J by 2 bases, with 12 bases between the two germline ends. This CDR3 is CASSLVRDLTYNEQFF. The CDR3 coding sequence is TGTGCCAGCAGCTTAGTGCGGGACCTAACCTACAATGAGCAGTTCTTC.

This clone was seen just once. This chain uses TRBV6-8 with TRBJ1-2; possible D gene TRBD1, 5 bases. Germline V lookup: CDR1 MNHGY, CDR2 SAAAGT. The germline V and J ends were trimmed by 8 bases and 2 bases, with 15 bases remaining between them. The CDR3 length is 14 residues. CDR3 region: CASSLDGDNYGYTF. Here the CDR3 DNA reads TGTGCCAGCTCATTAGACGGGGACAACTATGGCTACACCTTC.

The rearrangement links TRBV7-4 to TRBJ2-7, with 7 bases aligning to TRBD1. Trimming removed 1 base from V and 2 bases from J; junction bases left unmatched: 8. The CDR3 consists of 16 residues. Germline V CDR1 and CDR2: SGHVT, SQSDAQ. The CDR3 DNA is TGTGCCAGCAGCTTAGAACGAGGGGGCGCTACCTACGAGCAGTACTTC. It is translated as CASSLERGGATYEQYF.

The CDR3 reads CASSSVSTSGGSYEQYF. The CDR3 region has the DNA TGCGCCAGCAGCTCGGTTTCGACTAGCGGGGGCTCCTACGAGCAGTACTTC. The chain links TRBV5-1 to TRBJ2-7; 12 positions match TRBD2. With 3 bases clipped from V and 0 bases from J, the junction kept 7 bases outside the gene matches. The CDR3 is 17 amino acids. The germline V gene has CDR1 SGHRS and CDR2 YFSETQ.

The chain combines TRBV14 with TRBJ2-6; D not certain. V was trimmed by 3 bases and J by 1 base, leaving 4 bases between them. The CDR3 runs to 14 residues. Germline loops: CDR1 SGHDN, CDR2 FVKESK. CDR3 loop: CASSHLSGANVLTF. CDR3 in DNA: TGTGCCAGCAGCCACCTTTCTGGGGCCAACGTCCTGACTTTC.

This clone has a single count. The chain couples TRBV7-6 to TRBJ1-2; D is unresolved. This CDR3 has 15 amino acids. Deletions cut 7 bases from V and 8 bases from J, with 23 bases between. Germline V gene sequence: CDR1 SGHVS, CDR2 FNYEAQ. CDR3 DNA sequence: TGTGCCAGCACCCCCGGCGTACATTATTCGTACGGCTACACCTTC. It yields the protein CASTPGVHYSYGYTF.

This chain connects TRBV11-3 to TRBJ2-3; 8 positions match TRBD2. This CDR3 has 15 amino acids. The germline V gene encodes CDR1 SGHNT and CDR2 YENEEA. V lost 2 bases to trimming and J lost 2 bases; unmatched junction nucleotides: 3. The CDR3 loop is CASSLSGGVTDTQYF. CDR3 sequence (DNA): TGTGCCAGCAGCTTATCCGGGGGGGTCACAGATACGCAGTATTTT.

The V and J genes are TRBV18 and TRBJ2-2; D is undetermined. The CDR3 consists of 15 residues. The V gene's germline CDR1 is KGHSH and CDR2 LQKENI. V was cut by 0 bases and J by 0 bases, with 5 bases left in between. The CDR3 region has the DNA TGTGCCAGCTCACCACCGGCACCGAACACCGGGGAGCTGTTTTTT. Protein sequence: CASSPPAPNTGELFF.

The chain links TRBV18 to TRBJ2-7; D remains unclear. The CDR3 is made up of 13 amino acids. Germline CDR1 is KGHSH and CDR2 is LQKENI. V was cut by 6 bases and J by 3 bases, with 12 bases left in between. The DNA of the CDR3 is TGTGCCAGCTCGTTGGAAGCCTTCTACGAGCAGTACTTC. Protein product: CASSLEAFYEQYF.

The V and J genes are TRBV29-1 and TRBJ2-2; no clear D gene. CDR3 length: 13 residues. The germline V gene has CDR1 SQVTM and CDR2 ANQGSEA. Trimming removed 4 bases at V and 3 bases at J, with 9 bases between. The CDR3 region is CSVGSIDTGELFF. The CDR3 nucleotides read TGCAGCGTTGGGTCAATAGACACCGGGGAGCTGTTTTTT.

The CDR3 reads CASSSGSTTNEKLFF. DNA of the CDR3: TGCGCCAGCAGCTCGGGGAGCACAACTAATGAAAAACTGTTTTTT. This chain uses TRBV5-1 with TRBJ1-4; D gene uncertain. CDR3 size: 15 residues. The V end was cut by 3 bases, the J end by 0 bases, with 9 bases between. Germline assignment: CDR1 SGHRS and CDR2 YFSETQ.

The rearrangement uses TRBV10-2 and TRBJ1-1; D unresolved. CDR3 length: 14 residues. Trimming removed 6 bases at V and 2 bases at J, with 13 bases between. The germline CDR1 and CDR2 sequences are WSHSY and SAAADI. Here the CDR3 DNA reads TGCGCCAGCAGCTCCCCCGGGTTTAACACTGAAGCTTTCTTT. Amino acids: CASSSPGFNTEAFF.

V gene TRBV10-3 combines with J gene TRBJ2-1; D is perhaps TRBD2 (5 bases). The V gene's germline CDR1 is ENHRY and CDR2 SYGVKD. Trimming took off 2 bases at V and 6 bases at J, with 14 bases between the two ends. The CDR3 runs 15 residues. The CDR3 DNA is TGTGCCATCAGTGAGGCCGCGAGGGTTGGCAATGAGCAGTTCTTC. Translation: CAISEAARVGNEQFF.

This sequence joins TRBV7-6 and TRBJ2-6; 10 nucleotides align to TRBD2. In germline, CDR1 is SGHVS, CDR2 FNYEAQ. Trimming took 5 bases from V and 0 from J; bases not matched to a gene: 16. CDR3 length: 21 residues. CDR3 amino acids: CASSRRNSGGTHSSGANVLTF. CDR3 DNA sequence: TGTGCCAGCAGCCGACGCAATAGCGGGGGGACACATAGCTCTGGGGCCAACGTCCTGACTTTC.

The chain is built from TRBV5-1 and TRBJ1-2; D is possibly TRBD1 (6 bases). Germline V gene sequence: CDR1 SGHRS, CDR2 YFSETQ. With 4 bases removed from V and 2 bases from J, the gap between germline ends came to 12 bases. The length of the CDR3 is 14 residues. Written as DNA, the CDR3 is TGCGCCAGCAGCAGTTCCGGACAGAACTATGGCTACACCTTC. Its protein product is CASSSSGQNYGYTF.

This clone showed up just once. The chain recombines TRBV7-6 with TRBJ2-2; 10 nucleotides agree with TRBD2. CDR1 SGHVS and CDR2 FNYEAQ come from the germline V gene. The J segment lost 2 bases and the V segment lost 5 bases, leaving 11 bases of the junction unmatched. This CDR3 has 18 residues. The CDR3 nucleotides are TGTGCCAGCAGCCCTTGGACTAGCGGCCTACTCAACACCGGGGAGCTGTTTTTT. Its protein is CASSPWTSGLLNTGELFF. The full variable domain, its missing parts supplied by reference TRBV7-6 and TRBJ2-2, is GAGVSQSPRYKVTKRGQDVALRCDPISGHVSLYWYRQALGQGPEFLTYFNYEAQQDKSGLPNDRFSAERPEGSISTLTIQRTEQRDSAMYRCASSPWTSGLLNTGELFFGEGSRLTVL.